This T cell receptor beta chain was sequenced in a study of glioma-infiltrating T cells (dated by TCRdb to the mid-2010s). About the full investigation: Sequencing of TCR alpha- and beta-chain repertoires was performed on glioma tissue, on non-neoplastic brain tissue, and on matched peripheral blood mononuclear cells. Each tissue-infiltrating repertoire was compared with the same patient's peripheral blood repertoire to measure divergence between tissue and blood T-cell populations. Three low-grade glioma patients, under ten primary glioblastoma patients and three non-glioma patients contributing non-neoplastic brain tissue were included in the paired cohort.

Summary of the overall study and its limitations: VJ-independent divergence between tissue and blood was below expectation in non-neoplastic patients but above expectation in all gliomas, especially low-grade gliomas. Very few CDR3 sequences were found to be shared between tissue and blood, and this scarcity was attributed to high CDR3 diversity and limited sampling. The group comparisons were based on small numbers of patients: three non-neoplastic, three low-grade glioma and several glioblastoma patients.

The CDR3, cysteine through phenylalanine, is 14 amino acids long. Only the CDR3 DNA is retained, 42 bases long and in frame from the first base. V is reduced by 0 bases and J by 4 bases, leaving a spacing of 10 bases between them. CDR1 and CDR2 were assigned from the germline V gene (reference sequence) as DFQATT and SNEGSKA. This clonotype was found many times. The antigen it binds to is not known. Base qualities are missing; no much larger clone stands one base away. TCR alpha and beta CDR3 regions were amplified with the iRepertoire nested amplicon-rescue multiplex PCR (arm-PCR) platform from RNA. For one-step reverse transcription and amplification, roughly 90-450 ng of tissue mRNA or PBMC total RNA was used as input. Following bead purification, Illumina adapters were added by a secondary multiplex PCR, and the libraries were gel-purified between 200 and 400 bp. Libraries carried internal 6-nucleotide barcodes used for demultiplexing. Sequencing of the libraries was done on an Illumina MiSeq using 2x220 or 2x250 nucleotide paired-end reads. In the source study's methods: Paired reads were merged with FLASH 1.2.11 and aligned to the GRCh37 human genome with BWA-MEM before extracting TRA and TRB reads. For V and J assignment, an IMGT-derived reference of cassette sequences and CDR3 motifs that included pseudogenes was used. Reads were translated in three frames, and productive CDR3s were defined by a C…FGXG motif without stop codons. A clonotype was defined as a unique combination of a V-J cassette pair and a CDR3 amino acid sequence. Filtering of reads was based on Hamming distance, with the threshold set by the sequence error rate of each sample in mapped regions. Starting from the raw public reads, TCRdb applied fastp trimming at Q25, assembled clones with MiXCR and retained in-frame beta chains. Every entry covers one CDR3 protein and lists the most common genes and DNA from its rows. The V and J calls shown here were made by TCRdb, not taken from the authors' results. This sample gives fewer than 200,000 distinct CDR3 sequences in total; over 30% of them show up just once. The top ten hold around 20% of the sample.

The specimen was glioma tissue, nonneoplastic brain tissue, or PBMCs (not recorded which). The chain joins TRBV20-1 to TRBJ1-3, with TRBD1 tentatively as D gene (5 bases match). This clonotype was obtained from a human donor with low-grade glioma or glioblastoma, undergoing nonglioma brain surgery, or in good health (not recorded which). The CDR3 region has the sequence CSARDRQKGNTIYF. The sequenced DNA: TGCAGTGCTAGAGATAGACAGAAAGGAAACACCATATATTTT.